The 9 T cell receptor beta chains presented below share a single source sample, sequenced in a study of Graves' ophthalmopathy and Graves' hyperthyroidism. RNA transcripts were the source from which TCR beta CDR3 regions were amplified. A first-round RT-PCR used HTBI primers, followed by a second-round multiplex PCR. MiXCR, run by TCRdb on the multiplex PCR reads, gives a single entry per CDR3 protein. This repertoire shows about 390,000 distinct CDR3 sequences, about 15% found once; its top ten account for roughly 2.3%. The sequenced sample consisted of peripheral blood. All receptors derive from an adult woman with stable Graves' hyperthyroidism.

In its sample, this clonotype was seen many times. The rearrangement joins TRBV6-1 to TRBJ2-2; 13 positions agree with TRBD2. Germline trimming cut 5 bases from V and 5 bases from J; bases unmatched to any gene: 2. Per the germline V gene, CDR1 is MNHNS and CDR2 is SASEGT. The CDR3 runs to 15 residues. CDR3 nucleotides: TGTGCCAGCAGTAGGACTAGCGGGAGAACCGGGGAGCTGTTTTTT. Residues: CASSRTSGRTGELFF.

At least ten counts were recorded for this clonotype. This rearrangement joins TRBV20-1 to TRBJ2-5; perhaps TRBD2 as D (5 bases). V was shortened by 5 bases and J by 1 base, with 14 bases between the two germline ends. The CDR3 covers 14 residues. Germline loops: CDR1 DFQATT, CDR2 SNEGSKA (reference sequence). CDR3 residues: CSAGFSGVQETQYF. The CDR3 nucleotides are TGCAGTGCTGGTTTCAGCGGAGTCCAAGAGACCCAGTACTTC.

The chain recombines TRBV20-1 with TRBJ2-5; 9 bases map to TRBD2. Germline CDR1 is DFQATT and CDR2 is SNEGSKA (reference sequence). V trimming: 6 bases; J trimming: 5 bases; junction bases outside the gene matches: 10. The CDR3 consists of 14 residues. In nucleotides, the CDR3 is TGCAGTGCCCCCCCGGGACTAGCACGCGAGACCCAGTACTTC. It is translated as CSAPPGLARETQYF.

The table lists this clonotype with many counts. V usage is TRBV28 and J usage is TRBJ2-7; D is unresolved. CDR3 size: 14 residues. The V gene lost 10 bases and the J gene lost 5 bases, with 21 bases spanning the gap. Per the germline V gene, CDR1 is MDHEN and CDR2 is SYDVKM. CDR3 region: CATLGDPVSDEQYF. In nucleotides, the CDR3 is TGTGCCACCCTCGGAGATCCCGTGTCTGACGAGCAGTACTTC.

The chain couples TRBV6-2 or TRBV6-3 to TRBJ1-6; possibly TRBD1 for D (5 bases). V lost 10 bases and J lost 8, with 15 bases in between. CDR1 and CDR2 (germline): MNHEY, SVGEGT. CDR3 length: 13 residues. This chain's CDR3 is CATWGGLDSPLHF. CDR3 bases: TGTGCCACCTGGGGGGGTTTGGATTCACCCCTCCACTTT.

This clonotype occurred many times. V and J are TRBV28 and TRBJ2-7; weak D call: TRBD1 (6 bases). Per the germline V gene, CDR1 is MDHEN and CDR2 is SYDVKM. Between the trimmed V and J ends, which lost 10 bases and 4 bases, there was a span of 23 bases. This CDR3 region has 15 residues. This CDR3 is CATRPFRGQGYEQYF. The CDR3 nucleotides are TGTGCCACTCGGCCATTCCGGGGTCAGGGGTACGAGCAGTACTTC.

For this clonotype: The junction departs from germline at one end; a sequencing error may be responsible. This chain links TRBV6-5 with TRBJ2-4; no reliable D call. The CDR3 length is 15 residues. Germline V gene data show CDR1 as MNHEY and CDR2 as SVGAGI. CDR3: CASSYSVVAKNIKYF. The DNA of the CDR3 is TGTGCCAGCAGTTACTCAGTAGTAGCCAAAAACATTAAGTACTTC.

About this clonotype itself: One end of the junction does not line up with germline, which may come from a read error. Here the CDR3 DNA reads TGTGCCATCAGTTTGCCAGGGAGGAACGAGCAGTACTTC. It encodes CAISLPGRNEQYF. The rearrangement links TRBV28 to TRBJ2-7; a possible D gene is TRBD2 (6 bases). The CDR3 runs to 13 residues. Germline V lookup: CDR1 MDHEN, CDR2 SYDVKM.

This clonotype was seen many times. J is TRBJ1-2 and V is TRBV12-3 or TRBV12-4, with D unclear. CDR3 length equals 11 residues. Trimming stripped 5 bases from V and 5 bases from J, with 6 bases between. CDR3 protein: CASSLTYGYTF. CDR3 nucleotide sequence: TGTGCCAGCAGTCTCACTTATGGCTACACCTTC.